The clone carrying this T cell receptor (beta chain) has a handful of counts. Its antigen is as yet unknown. All the people who gave samples were healthy bone marrow donors. Between the trimmed V and J ends, which lost 2 bases and 5 bases, there was a span of 12 bases. The CDR3 consists of 14 residues. Germline V gene sequence: CDR1 SGHNT, CDR2 YENEEA. This sample stems from a study of cytomegalovirus exposure and HLA in healthy donors. As for the study in general: Across 300 to 400 genotyped donors, about 80% landed in the Caucasian-associated ancestry cluster. Study results and caveats: TCR beta chain V- and J-gene trimming was linked, in a later analysis, to a missense variant in DCLRE1C.

The PCR had 60 Vbeta and 13 Jbeta primers. The data were produced by immunoSEQ multiplex PCR, yet TCRdb's version contains in-frame clones alone and is incomplete. The table has about 130,000 clones, approximately 70% seen once; the top ten hold approximately 1.6%. The rearrangement joins TRBV11-3 to TRBJ2-5, with D possibly being TRBD1 (5 bases). What was sequenced was PBMCs. This receptor was taken from a human donor in good health. CDR3 residues: CASSLYGPGETQYF. The CDR3 DNA reads TGTGCCAGCAGCTTATATGGACCAGGGGAGACCCAGTACTTC.